These 26 T cell receptor beta chains share one sample of origin, sequenced in a study of shared clonotypes between healthy human individuals. Clones were sequenced by immunoSEQ multiplex PCR, and TCRdb holds only the in-frame ones, with some missing. Of roughly 700,000 clones listed, around 74% are singletons. Sample: memory CD4+ T cells sorted from blood. As to subset: CD45RA-negative fraction. The receptors here all came from a woman between 25 and 40 years old in good health.

This rearrangement joins TRBV19 to TRBJ2-1; 14 positions agree with TRBD2. The CDR3 totals 14 residues. With V trimmed by 5 bases and J by 10 bases, 4 bases remained unmatched. Germline lookup yields CDR1 LNHDA and CDR2 SQIVND (reference sequence). CDR3 loop: CASSGTSGSWEQFF. CDR3 DNA sequence: TGTGCCAGTAGTGGGACTAGCGGGAGTTGGGAGCAGTTCTTC.

Worth noting for this clone: One base away lies a much larger clone, so this may be a sequencing read error. This chain uses TRBV5-6 with TRBJ2-3; 10 positions match TRBD2. CDR1 and CDR2 from the germline V gene are SGHDT and YYEEEE. The CDR3 runs 14 residues. V shed 2 bases and J 3 bases; nucleotides not matched to a gene: 0. The CDR3 DNA is TGTGCCAGCAGCTTTAGCGGGAGGACAGATACGCAGTATTTT. As protein: CASSFSGRTDTQYF.

This clone was counted only a few times. V gene TRBV27 combines with J gene TRBJ1-5, with 7 bases aligning to TRBD1. Germline trimming cut 2 bases from V and 4 bases from J; bases unmatched to any gene: 2. Germline loops: CDR1 MNHEY, CDR2 SMNVEV (reference sequence). This CDR3 spans 14 amino acids. The CDR3 nucleotides read TGTGCCAGCAGTTTAAGGGACAGTAATCAGCCCCAGCATTTT. It specifies CASSLRDSNQPQHF.

V gene TRBV6-5 combines with J gene TRBJ2-5; the D gene is possibly TRBD1 (5 bases). The J call is doubtful: the DNA matches TRBJ2-7 better. The CDR3 covers 13 residues. Germline lookup yields CDR1 MNHEY and CDR2 SVGAGI. CDR3 sequence reads: CAIMTASSYEQYF. CDR3 DNA: TGTGCCATCATGACAGCGAGCTCCTACGAGCAGTACTTC.

The chain links TRBV5-1 to TRBJ2-6; D gene ambiguous. Germline lookup yields CDR1 SGHRS and CDR2 YFSETQ. The V gene lost 6 bases and the J gene lost 4 bases, with 11 bases spanning the gap. The CDR3 spans 14 residues. The CDR3 loop is CASTTSVGANVLTF. In DNA form, the CDR3 reads TGCGCCAGCACTACTTCGGTCGGGGCCAACGTCCTGACTTTC.

V gene TRBV28 combines with J gene TRBJ2-1, with D perhaps matching TRBD1 (6 bases). The germline gives CDR1 MDHEN, CDR2 SYDVKM. The CDR3 sequence is 16 residues long. Trimming pared 5 bases from V and 0 bases from J, leaving 14 bases between. The CDR3 here is CASSPNRVSSYNEQFF. CDR3 DNA sequence: TGTGCCAGCAGTCCCAACAGGGTAAGCTCCTACAATGAGCAGTTCTTC.

The CDR3, as DNA: TGCGCCAGCCCCGATTTACTAGCGGGAGGGATCTATGAGCAGTTCTTC. Amino acids: CASPDLLAGGIYEQFF. V usage is TRBV10-1 and J usage is TRBJ2-1; 13 bases match TRBD2. CDR1 is WNHNN, CDR2 SYGVQD, per germline (reference sequence). CDR3 length: 16 residues. V lost 8 bases and J lost 8; bases outside the gene matches: 12.

The J gene is TRBJ1-1, the V gene TRBV19; 10 nucleotides match TRBD1. CDR3 length: 13 residues. V gave up 9 bases and J gave up 5 bases; unmatched junction bases: 6. Germline V lookup: CDR1 LNHDA, CDR2 SQIVND (reference sequence). The CDR3 coding sequence is TGTGCCAGCAGACAGGGGGCGCGGACTGAAGCTTTCTTT. Residues: CASRQGARTEAFF.

The genes are TRBV7-8 and TRBJ1-5; the D is unclear. The CDR3 length is 14 residues. V lost 3 bases and J 0 bases, leaving 6 bases between the germline ends. CDR1 is SGHVS and CDR2 is FQNEAQ in the germline V gene. CDR3 region: CASSFDTSNQPQHF. For the CDR3, the DNA is TGTGCCAGCAGCTTCGATACTAGCAATCAGCCCCAGCATTTT.

V usage is TRBV10-1 and J usage is TRBJ1-2, with D hard to call. V shed 8 bases and J shed 2 bases, with 24 bases lying between them. CDR1 is WNHNN and CDR2 is SYGVQD in the germline V gene (reference sequence). This CDR3 contains 17 residues. DNA for the CDR3: TGCGCCAGCGCCAGCAGTGAGGTAACAGACTTAAACTATGGCTACACCTTC. Translated: CASASSEVTDLNYGYTF.

The gene calls are TRBV6-1 and TRBJ2-1, with 9 bases matching TRBD2. The CDR3 consists of 16 residues. V dropped 2 bases and J dropped 8; count of bases not matched to a gene: 10. Germline CDR1 and CDR2: MNHNS and SASEGT. CDR3 DNA: TGTGCCAGCAGTGAACCGAAGGGACTAGCTAGGCATGAGCAGTTCTTC. This translates into CASSEPKGLARHEQFF.

The CDR3 DNA reads TGTGCCAGCTCACCAGGAGAGGTAGGGTTCGCTTTCTTT. Amino acids: CASSPGEVGFAFF. The chain carries TRBV18 and TRBJ1-1; unclear D gene. This CDR3 has 13 residues. Germline CDR1 KGHSH, CDR2 LQKENI. V shed 2 bases and J shed 11 bases, with 15 bases lying between them.

Concerning this clone itself: This specimen includes other DNA sequences encoding the same CDR3. The chain uses TRBV6-5 and TRBJ2-1, with TRBD1 as a possible D gene (6 bases). Germline CDR1 MNHEY, CDR2 SVGAGI. Trimming cost V 3 bases and J 3 bases, with 12 bases left between them. The length of the CDR3 is 15 residues. CDR3 in amino acids: CASSYSRTDYNEQFF. CDR3 coding DNA: TGTGCCAGCAGTTATTCTCGGACAGACTACAATGAGCAGTTCTTC.

The rearrangement links TRBV7-2 to TRBJ1-2; possibly TRBD1 for D (6 bases). CDR1 and CDR2 from the germline V gene are SGHTA and FQGNSA. The V gene lost 2 bases and the J gene lost 3 bases, with 10 bases spanning the gap. The CDR3 is 14 amino acids. CDR3 DNA sequence: TGTGCCAGCAGCTTACAGCGGACAGACTATGGCTACACCTTC. Translating it yields CASSLQRTDYGYTF.

The rearrangement joins TRBV5-6 to TRBJ1-1; D possibly corresponds to TRBD1 (6 bases). The CDR3 is 14 residues long. The V gene lost 1 base and the J gene lost 5 bases, with 12 bases spanning the gap. CDR1 is SGHDT and CDR2 is YYEEEE in the germline V gene. The CDR3 region has the DNA TGTGCCAGCAGCTTGACAGGGAAGTGGACTGAAGCTTTCTTT. Translated: CASSLTGKWTEAFF.

The J gene is TRBJ1-2, the V gene TRBV9, with a weak D call TRBD1 (5 bases). The germline gives CDR1 SGDLS, CDR2 YYNGEE. The CDR3 totals 14 residues. V lost 3 bases and J 5 bases, leaving 14 bases between the germline ends. In nucleotides, the CDR3 is TGTGCCAGCAGCGAGGTGGGCAGGGAATATGGCTACACCTTC. It yields the protein CASSEVGREYGYTF.

This clone was observed once. V usage is TRBV4-1 and J usage is TRBJ2-1, with unresolved D. CDR3 length equals 20 residues. Trimming removed 3 bases from V and 5 bases from J, with 29 bases in between. Germline V lookup: CDR1 MGHRA, CDR2 YSYEKL. CDR3: CASSHSVPRTSHRYDNEQFF. The DNA for the CDR3 is TGCGCCAGCAGCCACTCAGTTCCTAGGACCTCCCATAGGTATGACAATGAGCAGTTCTTC.

For this clone: It differs at one base from a far larger clone, so likely a read error. This sequence joins TRBV4-1 and TRBJ2-7; no clear D. The CDR3 length is 14 residues. Trimming removed 0 bases from V and 3 bases from J, with 9 bases in between. Germline V gene data show CDR1 as MGHRA and CDR2 as YSYEKL. The CDR3 sequence: CASSQDFQNYEQYF. The CDR3 region has the DNA TGCGCCAGCAGCCAAGATTTCCAGAACTACGAGCAGTACTTC.

This clone was counted only a few times. The CDR3, as DNA: TGTGCCATCAGTGAGGGACAGGGTACGGTTTATGAGCAGTTCTTC. Translated: CAISEGQGTVYEQFF. The chain links TRBV10-3 to TRBJ2-1, with 8 bases identical to TRBD1. Germline CDR1 and CDR2: ENHRY and SYGVKD. The CDR3 length is 15 residues. With 2 bases clipped from V and 8 bases from J, the junction kept 8 bases outside the gene matches.

The V call is TRBV19, the J call TRBJ1-1; D call uncertain. V was pared by 3 bases and J by 1 base, with 12 bases between. The V gene's germline CDR1 is LNHDA and CDR2 SQIVND (reference sequence). This CDR3 comprises 15 residues. The CDR3 DNA is TGTGCCAGTAGTATTAAAGGCAGAAAGAACACTGAAGCTTTCTTT. This sequence encodes CASSIKGRKNTEAFF. The variable domain in full, with the rest retrieved from reference TRBV19 and TRBJ1-1, is DGGITQSPKYLFRKEGQNVTLSCEQNLNHDAMYWYRQDPGQGLRLIYYSQIVNDFQKGDIAEGYSVSREKKESFPLTVTSAQKNPTAFYLCASSIKGRKNTEAFFGQGTRLTVV.

The rearrangement links TRBV2 to TRBJ2-7, with D unresolved. This CDR3 spans 13 amino acids. Trimming removed 1 base from V and 5 bases from J, with 9 bases in between. Germline values: CDR1 SNHLY, CDR2 FYNNEI. The CDR3 DNA reads as TGTGCCAGCAGTGAAGAGGGTTTCCACGAGCAGTACTTC. It translates to CASSEEGFHEQYF.

This clone was recorded only once. The chain combines TRBV19 with TRBJ1-3, with D unclear. V lost 3 bases and J lost 0, with 9 bases in between. Germline loops: CDR1 LNHDA, CDR2 SQIVND (reference sequence). CDR3 length: 15 amino acids. The CDR3 DNA follows: TGTGCCAGTAGTATGAGTCGAGTCTCTGGAAACACCATATATTTT. This gives the protein CASSMSRVSGNTIYF.

This clone was counted at least ten times. The chain has TRBV28 and TRBJ2-2, with 10 bases that match TRBD1. V gave up 6 bases and J gave up 3 bases; unmatched junction bases: 4. The CDR3 totals 15 residues. Germline V gene sequence: CDR1 MDHEN, CDR2 SYDVKM. Here the CDR3 reads CASRAGTGDTGELFF. The CDR3 coding sequence is TGTGCCAGCAGAGCCGGGACAGGGGACACCGGGGAGCTGTTTTTT.

The chain carries TRBV27 and TRBJ1-1, with 9 nucleotides matching TRBD1. CDR3 length equals 15 residues. Germline V gene sequence: CDR1 MNHEY, CDR2 SMNVEV (reference sequence). Germline trimming cut 6 bases from V and 0 bases from J; bases unmatched to any gene: 5. CDR3 amino acids: CASRLQGALNTEAFF. The CDR3 DNA is TGTGCCAGCAGGTTACAGGGGGCGCTGAACACTGAAGCTTTCTTT.

This rearrangement joins TRBV10-3 to TRBJ2-5, with 7 positions matching TRBD2. Germline CDR1 reads ENHRY; CDR2 reads SYGVKD. This CDR3 has 12 amino acids. The V segment lost 8 bases and the J segment 1 base; nucleotides outside the gene matches: 1. CDR3 protein: CAIGGGQETQYF. The CDR3 region has the DNA TGTGCCATCGGGGGGGGCCAAGAGACCCAGTACTTC.

The rearrangement uses TRBV10-3 and TRBJ2-2; 8 bases are a match to TRBD2. The germline V gene encodes CDR1 ENHRY and CDR2 SYGVKD. The CDR3 runs 16 residues. Trimming removed 3 bases from V and 3 bases from J; junction bases left unmatched: 6. CDR3 in amino acids: CAISDDRRGDTGELFF. The DNA of the CDR3 is TGTGCCATCAGTGATGACAGGCGGGGGGACACCGGGGAGCTGTTTTTT.